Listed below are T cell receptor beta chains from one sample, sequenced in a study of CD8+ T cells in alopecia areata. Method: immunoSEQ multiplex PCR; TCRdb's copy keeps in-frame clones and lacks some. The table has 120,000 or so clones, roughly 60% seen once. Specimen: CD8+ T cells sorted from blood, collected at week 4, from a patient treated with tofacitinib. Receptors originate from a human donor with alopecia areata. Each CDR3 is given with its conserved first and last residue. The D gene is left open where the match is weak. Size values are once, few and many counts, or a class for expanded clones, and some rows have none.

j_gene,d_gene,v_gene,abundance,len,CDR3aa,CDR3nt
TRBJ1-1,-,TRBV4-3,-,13,CASSQGPAIEAFF,TGCGCCAGCAGCCAGGGTCCCGCTATTGAAGCTTTCTTT
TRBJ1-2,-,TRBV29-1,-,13,CSVASRDIYGYTF,TGCAGCGTTGCAAGCCGGGACATCTATGGCTACACCTTC
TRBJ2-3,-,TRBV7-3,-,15,CASSLRGGATDTQYF,TGTGCCAGCAGCTTAAGGGGGGGCGCAACAGATACGCAGTATTTT
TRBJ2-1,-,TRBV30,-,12,CAWSWGDNEQFF,TGTGCCTGGAGTTGGGGGGACAATGAGCAGTTCTTC
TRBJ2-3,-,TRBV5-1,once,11,CANPHTDTQYF,TGCGCCAACCCTCACACAGATACGCAGTATTTT
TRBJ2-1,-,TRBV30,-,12,CASPGSYNEQFF,TGTGCCTCCCCCGGCTCCTACAATGAGCAGTTCTTC
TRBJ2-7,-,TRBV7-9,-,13,CASSSEEEYEQYF,TGTGCCAGCAGCTCAGAGGAGGAGTACGAGCAGTACTTC
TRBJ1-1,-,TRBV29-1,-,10,CSVESGALFF,TGCAGCGTTGAAAGCGGGGCTCTTTTCTTT
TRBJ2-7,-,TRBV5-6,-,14,CASSLWILSYEQYF,TGTGCCAGCAGCTTATGGATCCTGTCCTACGAGCAGTACTTC
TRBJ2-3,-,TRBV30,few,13,CAWSAGFTDTQYF,TGTGCCTGGAGCGCCGGCTTCACAGATACGCAGTATTTT
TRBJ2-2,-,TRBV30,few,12,CALTANTGELFF,TGTGCCTTGACAGCGAACACCGGGGAGCTGTTTTTT
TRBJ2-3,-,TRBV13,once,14,CASSLGPLGDTQYF,TGTGCCAGCAGCTTAGGGCCTCTGGGGGATACGCAGTATTTT
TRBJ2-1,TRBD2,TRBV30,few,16,CAWSGSSGEDYNEQFF,TGTGCCTGGAGTGGGTCTAGCGGGGAGGACTACAATGAGCAGTTCTTC
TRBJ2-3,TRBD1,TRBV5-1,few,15,CASSPGDRATDTQYF,TGCGCCAGCAGCCCAGGGGACAGAGCCACAGATACGCAGTATTTT
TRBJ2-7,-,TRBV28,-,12,CATSPARYEQYF,TGTGCCACCTCACCCGCGCGCTACGAGCAGTACTTC
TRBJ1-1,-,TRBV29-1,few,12,CSATGTQTEAFF,TGCAGCGCCACGGGGACCCAAACTGAAGCTTTCTTT
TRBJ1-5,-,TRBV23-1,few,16,CATTVPRGRGNQPQHF,TGCGCCACCACAGTACCCCGGGGACGGGGCAATCAGCCCCAGCATTTT
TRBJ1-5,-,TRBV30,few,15,CAWSASRFSNQPQHF,TGTGCCTGGAGTGCCTCACGATTCAGCAATCAGCCCCAGCATTTT
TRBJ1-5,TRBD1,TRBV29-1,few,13,CSVCTGGGQPQHF,TGCAGCGTTTGTACAGGGGGCGGTCAGCCCCAGCATTTT
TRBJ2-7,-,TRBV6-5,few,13,CASSYTGWDEQYF,TGTGCCAGCAGTTACACAGGGTGGGACGAGCAGTACTTC
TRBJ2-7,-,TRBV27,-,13,CASSLSPEYEQYF,TGTGCCAGCAGTTTATCCCCAGAATACGAGCAGTACTTC
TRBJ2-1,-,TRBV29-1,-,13,CSVVVSSYNEQFF,TGCAGCGTTGTGGTAAGCTCCTACAATGAGCAGTTCTTC
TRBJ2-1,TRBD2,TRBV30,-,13,CAWKRGGLNEQFF,TGTGCCTGGAAGCGCGGGGGGTTGAATGAGCAGTTCTTC
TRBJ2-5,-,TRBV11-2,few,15,CASSPRPTEQETQYF,TGTGCCAGCAGCCCCCGGCCCACAGAGCAAGAGACCCAGTACTTC
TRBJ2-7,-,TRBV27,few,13,CASSLAPSYEQYF,TGTGCCAGCAGTTTAGCACCATCCTACGAGCAGTACTTC
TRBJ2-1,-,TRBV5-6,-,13,CASSLASGNEQFF,TGTGCCAGCAGCTTAGCGAGCGGGAATGAGCAGTTCTTC
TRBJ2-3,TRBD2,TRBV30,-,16,CAWSFGTSGAKDTQYF,TGTGCCTGGAGTTTTGGGACTAGCGGGGCGAAAGATACGCAGTATTTT
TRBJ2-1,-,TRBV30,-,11,CAWTGMGATFF,TGTGCCTGGACCGGAATGGGCGCAACGTTCTTC
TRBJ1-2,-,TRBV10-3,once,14,CAISELIVGDGYTF,TGTGCCATCAGTGAGTTGATTGTGGGAGATGGCTACACCTTC